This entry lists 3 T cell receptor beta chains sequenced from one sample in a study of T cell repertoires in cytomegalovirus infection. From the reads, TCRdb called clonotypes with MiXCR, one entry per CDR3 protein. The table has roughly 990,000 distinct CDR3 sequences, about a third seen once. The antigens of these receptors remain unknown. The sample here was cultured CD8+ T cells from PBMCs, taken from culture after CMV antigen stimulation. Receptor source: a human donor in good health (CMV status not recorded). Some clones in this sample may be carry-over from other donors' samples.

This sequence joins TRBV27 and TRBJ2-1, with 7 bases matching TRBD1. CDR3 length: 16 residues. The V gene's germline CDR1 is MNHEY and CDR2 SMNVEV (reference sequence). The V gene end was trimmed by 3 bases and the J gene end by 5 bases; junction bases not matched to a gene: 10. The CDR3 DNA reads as TGTGCCAGCAGTTTCTTGGCAGGGGGTACCGACAATGAGCAGTTCTTC. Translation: CASSFLAGGTDNEQFF.

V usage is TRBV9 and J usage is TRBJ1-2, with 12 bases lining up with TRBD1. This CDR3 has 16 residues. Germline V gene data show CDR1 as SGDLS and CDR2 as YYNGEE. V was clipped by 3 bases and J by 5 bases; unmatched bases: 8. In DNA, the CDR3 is TGTGCCAGCAGCGCGGGACAGGGGGCATTTTTATATGGCTACACCTTC. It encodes CASSAGQGAFLYGYTF.

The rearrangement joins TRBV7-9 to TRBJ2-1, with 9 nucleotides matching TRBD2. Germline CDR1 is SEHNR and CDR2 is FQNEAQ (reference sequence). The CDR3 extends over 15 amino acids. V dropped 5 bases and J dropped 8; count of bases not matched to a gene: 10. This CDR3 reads CASSILGLASHEQFF. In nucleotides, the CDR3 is TGTGCCAGCAGCATTCTCGGACTAGCGTCCCATGAGCAGTTCTTC.